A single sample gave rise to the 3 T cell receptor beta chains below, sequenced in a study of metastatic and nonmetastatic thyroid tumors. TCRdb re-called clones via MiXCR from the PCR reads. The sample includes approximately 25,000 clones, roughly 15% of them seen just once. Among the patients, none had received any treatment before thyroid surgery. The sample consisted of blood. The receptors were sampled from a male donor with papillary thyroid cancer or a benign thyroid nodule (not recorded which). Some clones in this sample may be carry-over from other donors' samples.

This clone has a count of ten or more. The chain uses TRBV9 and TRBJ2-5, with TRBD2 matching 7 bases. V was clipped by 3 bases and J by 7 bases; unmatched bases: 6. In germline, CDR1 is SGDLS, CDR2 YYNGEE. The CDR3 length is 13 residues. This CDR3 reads CASSAAPGGTQYF. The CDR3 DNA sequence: TGTGCCAGCAGCGCTGCCCCGGGGGGGACCCAGTACTTC. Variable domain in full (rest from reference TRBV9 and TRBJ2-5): DSGVTQTPKHLITATGQRVTLRCSPRSGDLSVYWYQQSLDQGLQFLIQYYNGEERAKGNILERFSAQQFPDLHSELNLSSLELGDSALYFCASSAAPGGTQYFGPGTRLLVL.

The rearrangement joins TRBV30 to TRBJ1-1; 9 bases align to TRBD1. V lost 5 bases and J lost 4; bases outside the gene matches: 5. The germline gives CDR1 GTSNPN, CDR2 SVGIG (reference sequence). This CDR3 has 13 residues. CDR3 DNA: TGTGCCTGGGGGACAGGGTTGAGCACTGAAGCTTTCTTT. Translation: CAWGTGLSTEAFF.

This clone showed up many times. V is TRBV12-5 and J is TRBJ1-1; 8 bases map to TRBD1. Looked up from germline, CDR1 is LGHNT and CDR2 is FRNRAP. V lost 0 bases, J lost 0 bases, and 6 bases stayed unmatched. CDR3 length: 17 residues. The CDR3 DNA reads TGTGCTAGTGGTTTGGTATTACAGGGGGGAATGAACACTGAAGCTTTCTTT. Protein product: CASGLVLQGGMNTEAFF.